Following are 2 T cell receptor beta chains from one sample sequenced in a study of blood T cells in healthy people across ages. A second 7 to 11 cycle PCR used barcoded and J-beta primers. A single record per CDR3 protein comes from TCRdb applying MiXCR to the 5' RACE reads. The table records about 900,000 distinct CDR3 sequences, 60% to 80% of them present only once. The material sequenced was blood. Receptor source: a young man in good health.

This chain uses TRBV7-2 with TRBJ2-3, with 9 nucleotides matching TRBD2. J gave up 1 base and V 4 bases, and 6 bases lay outside the gene matches. The CDR3 is 16 residues long. Germline V gene sequence: CDR1 SGHTA, CDR2 FQGNSA. CDR3 sequence: CASSSGTSLGTDTQYF. CDR3 coding DNA: TGTGCCAGCAGCTCCGGGACTAGCCTCGGCACAGATACGCAGTATTTT.

This clonotype was detected only a few times. The rearrangement joins TRBV28 to TRBJ1-2, with a weak D call TRBD1 (6 bases). The CDR3 runs 14 residues. Germline V gene data show CDR1 as MDHEN and CDR2 as SYDVKM. V was shortened by 7 bases and J by 4 bases, with 16 bases between the two germline ends. In nucleotides, the CDR3 is TGTGCCAGCACCCTAGCCGGGGGCGGCTATGGCTACACCTTC. Protein sequence: CASTLAGGGYGYTF.